The sample holds a few counts of the clone carrying this T cell receptor beta chain. What it recognizes is unknown. Each TCR beta cDNA library carried unique molecular identifiers. TCRdb re-derived calls from the PCR reads in MiXCR, one entry per CDR3 protein. This table holds roughly 570,000 distinct CDR3 sequences, roughly 34% found once. This entry is derived from a study of post-analysis software for immune sequencing data. V was clipped by 4 bases and J by 6 bases, with 13 bases between them. This CDR3 contains 14 residues. Study results and limitations: When patients were compared with controls, about five TRBV segments were more frequent, TRBV5-6, TRBV5-1 and TRBV20-1 among them.

Material: blood. The receptor's source is a girl aged 2-17 years with multiple sclerosis. This chain joins TRBV12-3 or TRBV12-4 and TRBJ2-1; D possibly corresponds to TRBD2 (6 bases). The CDR3 sequence: CASSSAGMVNEQFF. The DNA for the CDR3 is TGTGCCAGCAGTTCGGCGGGGATGGTCAATGAGCAGTTCTTC.